This T cell receptor beta chain was recovered during a study of T cell responses to AZD1222 COVID-19 vaccine. Overall study: Second doses that came at about 4 or about 12 weeks were put together. Regarding the study as a whole: Among those given AZD1222, only 6 or 7 were seropositive at baseline. CD4 TCRs associated with vaccination spanned spike, dominating at 160-218 and 743-854.

The CDR3 is made up of 13 amino acids. Trimming removed 6 bases from V and 7 bases from J, with 15 bases in between. The table came from immunoSEQ multiplex PCR; TCRdb's copy has only in-frame clones and leaves some out. The table has around 140,000 clones, approximately 92% seen once. Concerning this clone itself: Antigen: not known.

The starting material was peripheral blood, obtained on day 0 of AZD1222 vaccination. This receptor was identified in an adult in good health. J is TRBJ1-1 and V is TRBV12-3 or TRBV12-4, with a weak D call TRBD1 (6 bases). CDR3 sequence reads: CASRMGGHREAFF. In DNA, the CDR3 is TGTGCCAGCAGGATGGGGGGACACCGTGAAGCTTTCTTT.